A single sample gave rise to the 25 T cell receptor beta chains below, sequenced in a study of shared clonotypes between healthy human individuals. Profiling relied on immunoSEQ multiplex PCR, and the TCRdb table lists in-frame clones only, not all of them. The repertoire holds about 2,500,000 clones, with around nine tenths as singletons. What was sequenced was naive CD4+ T cells sorted from blood. Specified subset: CD45RA+ positively selected. The origin of the receptors is a man aged 18 to 30 in good health.

The chain joins TRBV4-2 to TRBJ2-5; unclear D gene. V was shortened by 4 bases and J by 1 base, with 7 bases between the two germline ends. This CDR3 contains 13 residues. Germline values: CDR1 LGHNA, CDR2 YNFKEQ. The CDR3 loop is CASSRQGQETQYF. The DNA of the CDR3 is TGTGCCAGCAGCCGACAAGGCCAAGAGACCCAGTACTTC.

This CDR3 reads CAWSVSWGRTVSYEQYF. In DNA form, the CDR3 reads TGTGCCTGGAGTGTATCCTGGGGGCGGACGGTGTCCTACGAGCAGTACTTC. This chain links TRBV30 with TRBJ2-7; D is possibly TRBD1 (6 bases). Between the trimmed V and J ends, which lost 0 bases and 1 base, there was a span of 19 bases. Looked up from germline, CDR1 is GTSNPN and CDR2 is SVGIG (reference sequence). The length of the CDR3 is 17 residues.

V and J are TRBV5-1 and TRBJ2-7; no firm D call. Deletions cut 4 bases from V and 0 bases from J, with 17 bases between. The CDR3 is 16 amino acids. The germline gives CDR1 SGHRS, CDR2 YFSETQ. The CDR3 bases are TGCGCCAGCAGCGCGCTACCGGACCTGATCTCCTACGAGCAGTACTTC. Translating gives CASSALPDLISYEQYF.

The gene calls are TRBV7-2 and TRBJ1-2; D unclear. V was cut by 1 base and J by 4 bases, with 13 bases left in between. CDR3 length equals 15 residues. Germline CDR1 SGHTA, CDR2 FQGNSA. CDR3 region: CASSLGAGGSYGYTF. The CDR3 DNA reads TGTGCCAGCAGCTTAGGGGCAGGAGGGAGCTATGGCTACACCTTC.

This chain links TRBV6-5 with TRBJ2-3; weak D call: TRBD2 (5 bases). The V and J ends lost 4 bases and 7 bases respectively, with 18 bases between them. This CDR3 has 15 residues. From germline, CDR1 is MNHEY and CDR2 SVGAGI. The CDR3 DNA sequence: TGTGCCAGCAGTTGGGGAAACGGAGTCGGGAATACGCAGTATTTT. Amino acid sequence: CASSWGNGVGNTQYF.

The chain is built from TRBV5-6 and TRBJ2-7; D possibly uses TRBD1 or TRBD2 (5 bases each). Trimming shortened V by 4 bases and J by 0 bases, and 14 bases separated the two germline ends. Per the germline V gene, CDR1 is SGHDT and CDR2 is YYEEEE. The CDR3 totals 15 residues. The CDR3 sequence: CASSPVGTASYEQYF. CDR3 bases: TGTGCCAGCAGCCCCGTCGGGACGGCCTCCTACGAGCAGTACTTC.

This clone was detected only once. The CDR3 DNA is TGTGCCAGCAGCCCCGGGACCGGGGGCTACACCTTC. Amino acids: CASSPGTGGYTF. The chain links TRBV11-2 to TRBJ1-2, with D possibly TRBD1 on 5 matching bases. With 5 bases removed from V and 8 bases from J, the gap between germline ends came to 12 bases. Germline V gene data show CDR1 as SGHAT and CDR2 as FQNNGV. The CDR3 totals 12 residues.

CDR3 loop: CSVKGMYTGELFF. The CDR3 DNA reads as TGCAGCGTTAAGGGAATGTACACCGGGGAGCTGTTTTTT. The chain recombines TRBV29-1 with TRBJ2-2; D is unclear. CDR3 length: 13 amino acids. V was pared by 5 bases and J by 3 bases, with 10 bases between. Looked up from germline, CDR1 is SQVTM and CDR2 is ANQGSEA.

The V gene is TRBV7-2, the J gene TRBJ2-2; D is ambiguous. CDR1 and CDR2 from the germline V gene are SGHTA and FQGNSA. CDR3 length equals 14 residues. V was cut by 2 bases and J by 3 bases, with 7 bases left in between. CDR3 protein: CASSLLQDTGELFF. The CDR3 DNA sequence: TGTGCCAGCAGCTTATTGCAGGACACCGGGGAGCTGTTTTTT.

This clone occurred once. V and J are TRBV28 and TRBJ2-2; D unresolved. Germline V gives CDR1 MDHEN, CDR2 SYDVKM. V was clipped by 2 bases and J by 4 bases, with 20 bases between them. The length of the CDR3 is 18 residues. The CDR3 DNA sequence: TGTGCCAGCAGTTTAAGGTCACAGCCTAAGCGAACCACCGGGGAGCTGTTTTTT. Residues: CASSLRSQPKRTTGELFF.

The gene calls are TRBV4-2 and TRBJ1-1; TRBD1 agrees at 10 bases. CDR1 and CDR2 from the germline V gene are LGHNA and YNFKEQ. The CDR3 contains 15 residues. Losses at the gene ends were 3 bases for V and 4 bases for J; bases not matched to a gene: 5. The CDR3 region has the DNA TGTGCCAGCAGCCAGGCCGGGACAGGGGCCACTGAAGCTTTCTTT. Encoded protein: CASSQAGTGATEAFF.

The V and J genes are TRBV5-1 and TRBJ2-7; 7 bases map to TRBD2. The J segment lost 1 base and the V segment lost 7 bases, leaving 5 bases of the junction unmatched. The CDR3 has 13 residues. The germline V gene has CDR1 SGHRS and CDR2 YFSETQ. CDR3 sequence (DNA): TGCGCCAGCGGCCCTAGCGGATCCTACGAGCAGTACTTC. This codes for CASGPSGSYEQYF.

Of note for this clone: Other DNA sequences in the same sample also yield this CDR3. The V gene is TRBV5-1, the J gene TRBJ2-7; D is unresolved. Germline V gene data show CDR1 as SGHRS and CDR2 as YFSETQ. CDR3 size: 13 residues. V lost 0 bases and J lost 2, with 6 bases in between. The CDR3 loop reads CASSLDRTYEQYF. The CDR3 nucleotides read TGCGCCAGCAGCTTGGATAGAACCTACGAGCAGTACTTC. Drawing the rest from reference TRBV5-1 and TRBJ2-7, the complete variable domain is KAGVTQTPRYLIKTRGQQVTLSCSPISGHRSVSWYQQTPGQGLQFLFEYFSETQRNKGNFPGRFSGRQFSNSRSEMNVSTLELGDSALYLCASSLDRTYEQYFGPGTRLTVT.

The rearrangement joins TRBV5-6 to TRBJ2-2, with 7 bases fitting TRBD1. Germline V gene data show CDR1 as SGHDT and CDR2 as YYEEEE. The CDR3 has 15 amino acids. V lost 3 bases to trimming and J lost 3 bases; unmatched junction nucleotides: 5. CDR3 amino acids: CASSSVGTDTGELFF. The CDR3 nucleotides are TGTGCCAGCAGCTCCGTGGGGACAGACACCGGGGAGCTGTTTTTT.

The rearrangement joins TRBV15 to TRBJ2-5; possible D gene TRBD2, 5 bases. With 8 bases removed from V and 2 bases from J, the gap between germline ends came to 18 bases. Germline V gene lookup returns CDR1 LNHNV and CDR2 YYDKDF (reference sequence). The CDR3 totals 15 residues. The CDR3 nucleotides are TGTGCCACCGGCACGCGAGGGCTTGGTCAAGAGACCCAGTACTTC. Its translation is CATGTRGLGQETQYF.

In DNA, the CDR3 is TGTGCCAGTAGTCAGACAGGGTCCACCTATGGCTACACCTTC. Translating it yields CASSQTGSTYGYTF. The J gene is TRBJ1-2, the V gene TRBV19, with TRBD1 matching over 7 bases. Germline V lookup: CDR1 LNHDA, CDR2 SQIVND (reference sequence). The CDR3 is 14 amino acids. J gave up 4 bases and V 5 bases, and 7 bases lay outside the gene matches.

Regarding this clone: Other DNA sequences in the sample encode the same CDR3. The chain recombines TRBV7-3 with TRBJ1-6; D not resolved. V shed 1 base and J shed 6 bases, with 7 bases lying between them. This CDR3 spans 14 amino acids. Germline V CDR1 and CDR2: SGHTA, FQGTGA. The CDR3 here is CASSLNAGNSPLHF. CDR3 sequence (DNA): TGTGCCAGCAGCTTAAACGCCGGTAATTCACCCCTCCACTTT. Filled out from reference TRBV7-3 and TRBJ1-6, the complete variable domain reads GAGVSQTPSNKVTEKGKYVELRCDPISGHTALYWYRQSLGQGPEFLIYFQGTGAADDSGLPNDRFFAVRPEGSVSTLKIQRTERGDSAVYLCASSLNAGNSPLHFGNGTRLTVT.

V gene TRBV7-9 combines with J gene TRBJ2-6; TRBD1 matches at 7 bases. V trimming: 5 bases; J trimming: 0 bases; junction bases outside the gene matches: 7. The CDR3 loop spans 17 amino acids. The V gene's germline CDR1 is SEHNR and CDR2 FQNEAQ (reference sequence). The CDR3 is CASSPRQGNSGANVLTF. Here the CDR3 DNA reads TGTGCCAGCAGCCCCCGACAGGGAAACTCTGGGGCCAACGTCCTGACTTTC.

This clone occurred once. The CDR3 is CSVYGDPEQYF. DNA for the CDR3: TGCAGCGTTTACGGAGACCCCGAGCAGTACTTC. The rearrangement uses TRBV29-1 and TRBJ2-7; D is uncertain. V lost 5 bases and J 6 bases, leaving 11 bases between the germline ends. Germline V gene data show CDR1 as SQVTM and CDR2 as ANQGSEA. The CDR3 extends over 11 amino acids.

The chain combines TRBV13 with TRBJ2-3; D uncertain. CDR1 and CDR2 (germline): PRHDT, FYEKMQ (reference sequence). V was clipped by 5 bases and J by 0 bases, with 6 bases between them. CDR3 length: 13 residues. The CDR3 nucleotides read TGTGCCAGCAGCCCTATTAGCACAGATACGCAGTATTTT. As protein: CASSPISTDTQYF.

The chain links TRBV5-6 to TRBJ1-5; D remains unclear. CDR3 length: 15 amino acids. V lost 1 base to trimming and J lost 0 bases, with 8 bases between them. CDR1 and CDR2 (germline): SGHDT, YYEEEE. The CDR3 sequence is CASSLSPYSNQPQHF. CDR3 nucleotides: TGTGCCAGCAGCTTGTCCCCTTATAGCAATCAGCCCCAGCATTTT.

V usage is TRBV30 and J usage is TRBJ2-3; no reliable D call. From germline, CDR1 is GTSNPN and CDR2 SVGIG (reference sequence). The CDR3 runs 13 residues. V lost 0 bases to trimming and J lost 2 bases, with 6 bases between them. Here the CDR3 reads CAWSVALTDTQYF. The CDR3 DNA reads as TGTGCCTGGAGTGTGGCCCTCACAGATACGCAGTATTTT. Based on the CDR3 plus reference TRBV30 and TRBJ2-3, the full variable domain is SQTIHQWPATLVQPVGSPLSLECTVEGTSNPNLYWYRQAAGRGLQLLFYSVGIGQISSEVPQNLSASRPQDRQFILSSKKLLLSDSGFYLCAWSVALTDTQYFGPGTRLTVL.

This clone was seen only a few times. The J gene is TRBJ1-5, the V gene TRBV6-5; 7 bases are a match to TRBD1. CDR3 length: 13 residues. CDR1 is MNHEY and CDR2 is SVGAGI in the germline V gene. Losses at the gene ends were 8 bases for V and 1 base for J; bases not matched to a gene: 2. The CDR3 bases are TGTGCCAGCGCAGGGGGGAGCAATCAGCCCCAGCATTTT. Its protein product is CASAGGSNQPQHF.

The chain couples TRBV2 to TRBJ2-1, with D possibly TRBD2 on 5 matching bases. The CDR3 length is 13 residues. Germline CDR1 reads SNHLY; CDR2 reads FYNNEI. V gave up 4 bases and J gave up 6 bases, with 10 bases separating them. The CDR3 DNA follows: TGTGCCAGCAGTGTTCCGAGCGGCAATGAGCAGTTCTTC. This codes for CASSVPSGNEQFF.

The CDR3 DNA follows: TGCGCCAGCAGCTGGGGACAGGTTAACTATGGCTACACCTTC. Residues: CASSWGQVNYGYTF. The genes are TRBV5-1 and TRBJ1-2; TRBD1 aligns across 8 bases. The germline V gene has CDR1 SGHRS and CDR2 YFSETQ. V lost 3 bases, J lost 1 base, and 2 bases stayed unmatched. This CDR3 spans 14 amino acids.